The source of this TCR beta chain is a study of molecular identifiers for immune sequencing clone quantification. This CDR3 is 13 amino acids long. Germline lookup yields CDR1 SQVTM and CDR2 ANQGSEA. V shed 2 bases and J shed 6 bases, with 14 bases lying between them. Using its own MiXCR run on the PCR reads, TCRdb lists one record per CDR3 protein. Of some 650,000 distinct CDR3 sequences listed, about 20% are singletons. Naive CD8 T cells were sorted, and the gate applied was CD8+CD4-CCR7+CD45RA+. This clonotype has at least ten counts. Sequenced input: naive CD8+ T cells from blood, with Jurkat cell RNA spiked in. Subset in this sample: FACS-sorted CD8+CD4-CCR7+CD45RA+ naive T cells. The origin of this receptor is a human donor in good health. Some libraries in this study had Jurkat cell RNA spiked in. The chain couples TRBV29-1 to TRBJ2-7; the D gene is possibly TRBD2 (6 bases). The CDR3 bases are TGCAGCGTTGAATTTGGGGGGTTGGGCGAGCAGTACTTC. This encodes CSVEFGGLGEQYF.